This T cell receptor (beta chain) originates from a study of blood T cell repertoires in COVID-19. Turning to the study itself: There were acute and convalescent COVID-19 samples, and they came from the United States, Italy and Spain. Sources were T cells, B-cell-depleted T cells, or PBMCs; the material itself was cDNA or gDNA.

Per the original data handling: By means of reference gene primer amplification, nucleated cell counts were estimated. The assay was immunoSEQ multiplex PCR, and TCRdb's table has in-frame clones only and misses some. V, J and clone size were drawn from that table, and D and trimming were deduced from the DNA. The table has under 250,000 clones, roughly 86% seen once. Seattle's enrolled individuals joined amid active infection and were then monitored longitudinally. Germline lookup yields CDR1 GTSNPN and CDR2 SVGIG (reference sequence). This CDR3 region has 16 residues. V lost 3 bases to trimming and J lost 6 bases, with 21 bases between them.

Material for sequencing was peripheral blood. The TCR originated in a woman older than 75 with COVID-19, enrolled during active disease. The chain employs TRBV30 and TRBJ1-5, with TRBD1 as a possible D gene (5 bases). The CDR3 DNA reads as TGTGCCTGGAGCGAAAAGGCGGGGGTATCAGGTCAGCCCCAGCATTTT. Residues: CAWSEKAGVSGQPQHF.